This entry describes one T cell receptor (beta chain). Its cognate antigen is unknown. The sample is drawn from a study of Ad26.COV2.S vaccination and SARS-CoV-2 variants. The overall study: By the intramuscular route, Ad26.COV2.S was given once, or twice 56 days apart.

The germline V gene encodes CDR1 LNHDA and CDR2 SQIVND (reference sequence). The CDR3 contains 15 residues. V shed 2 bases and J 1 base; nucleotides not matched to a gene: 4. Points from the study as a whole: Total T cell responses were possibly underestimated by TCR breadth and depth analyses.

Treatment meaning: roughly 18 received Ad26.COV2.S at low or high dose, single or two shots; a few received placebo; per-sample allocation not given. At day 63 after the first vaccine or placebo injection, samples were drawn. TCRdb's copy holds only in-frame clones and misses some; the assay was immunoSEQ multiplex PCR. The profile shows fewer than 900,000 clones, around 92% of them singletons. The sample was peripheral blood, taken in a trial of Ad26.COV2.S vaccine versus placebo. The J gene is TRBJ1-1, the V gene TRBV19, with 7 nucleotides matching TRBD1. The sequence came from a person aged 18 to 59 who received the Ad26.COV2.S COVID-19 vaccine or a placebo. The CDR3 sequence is CASSITGQANTEAFF. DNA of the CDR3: TGTGCCAGTAGTATAACTGGACAGGCGAACACTGAAGCTTTCTTT.